Below are 6 T cell receptor beta chains sequenced from a single sample in a study of T-cell reconstitution after alpha-beta-depleted transplantation in children. As it was prepared, the TCRbeta library received unique molecular identifiers. Using its own MiXCR run on the PCR reads, TCRdb lists one record per CDR3 protein. The sample holds 450,000 to 600,000 distinct CDR3 sequences, around a third seen once. This material consisted of PBMCs from the stem cell graft donor, taken from the stem cell graft. The receptors come from a human donor who donated a stem cell graft to a child with aplastic anemia.

This clonotype came up once. The gene calls are TRBV29-1 and TRBJ2-3, with TRBD1 identical over 10 bases. CDR3 length equals 14 residues. Looked up from germline, CDR1 is SQVTM and CDR2 is ANQGSEA. After removal of 7 bases from V and 0 bases from J, the junction contained 4 bases not matched to a gene. This CDR3 reads CSARQGASTDTQYF. As DNA, the CDR3 is TGCAGCGCCAGACAGGGGGCGAGCACAGATACGCAGTATTTT.

This clonotype has just a few counts. This rearrangement joins TRBV15 to TRBJ1-1, with D perhaps matching TRBD1 (5 bases). The germline V gene has CDR1 LNHNV and CDR2 YYDKDF (reference sequence). The V end was cut by 0 bases, the J end by 6 bases, with 11 bases between. This CDR3 is built from 14 residues. In nucleotides, the CDR3 is TGTGCCACCAGCAGAGATAAGGGGTTGGCTGAAGCTTTCTTT. This gives the protein CATSRDKGLAEAFF.

A few counts support this clonotype. The conserved final phenylalanine or tryptophan is absent from the CDR3, which likely points to a read error. The DNA is left out, because the CDR3 cannot be placed on it with certainty; the CDR3 is given as TCRdb lists it. The chain recombines TRBV16 with TRBJ1-1; TRBD1 is taken as the D call from the table, unchecked against the DNA. Germline V CDR1 and CDR2: KGHSY, FQNENV. The CDR3 length is 9 residues, termini included. This chain's CDR3 is CASSPPGKI.

This clonotype was found a few times. V is TRBV10-3 and J is TRBJ1-1, with 8 bases matching TRBD1. Trimming cost V 0 bases and J 1 base; bases outside gene matches: 7. The CDR3 contains 17 residues. The germline CDR1 and CDR2 sequences are ENHRY and SYGVKD. Here the CDR3 reads CAISESARQGKNTEAFF. CDR3 sequence (DNA): TGTGCCATCAGTGAGTCGGCGAGACAGGGGAAGAACACTGAAGCTTTCTTT.

The V call is TRBV19, the J call TRBJ1-5; D gene unclear. V was cut by 7 bases and J by 2 bases, with 12 bases left in between. Germline V gene lookup returns CDR1 LNHDA and CDR2 SQIVND (reference sequence). This CDR3 has 14 residues. CDR3 sequence: CASKARDRNQPQHF. CDR3 nucleotides: TGTGCCAGTAAGGCCCGAGATCGCAATCAGCCCCAGCATTTT. Full variable domain (remainder filled in from reference TRBV19 and TRBJ1-5): DGGITQSPKYLFRKEGQNVTLSCEQNLNHDAMYWYRQDPGQGLRLIYYSQIVNDFQKGDIAEGYSVSREKKESFPLTVTSAQKNPTAFYLCASKARDRNQPQHFGDGTRLSIL.

The CDR3 sequence: CASSYSQRLATYSYEQYF. The CDR3 region has the DNA TGTGCCAGCAGTTATTCTCAGAGATTAGCGACTTACTCCTACGAGCAGTACTTC. The chain joins TRBV6-5 to TRBJ2-7; TRBD2 is a possible D gene (5 bases). The CDR3 contains 18 residues. Trimming took 3 bases from V and 0 from J, leaving 21 bases between them. Germline CDR1 MNHEY, CDR2 SVGAGI.